The following is a T cell receptor (beta chain) sequence with its context. The data were produced by immunoSEQ multiplex PCR, yet TCRdb's version contains in-frame clones alone and is incomplete. The sample has around 85,000 clones, about 88% seen once; the top ten hold 7.6%. This sample is drawn from a study of control samples from healthy donors and cancer patients. Sample: blood. The origin of this receptor is a woman aged 55-75 years in good health.

CDR3 coding DNA: TGCGCCAGCAGCTTGGACGGGGTCTCTGGCTACACCTTC. This sequence encodes CASSLDGVSGYTF. The chain links TRBV5-1 to TRBJ1-2; no clear D. This CDR3 contains 13 residues. Trimming removed 0 bases at V and 7 bases at J, with 10 bases between. From germline, CDR1 is SGHRS and CDR2 YFSETQ.